A single sample gave rise to the 4 T cell receptor beta chains below, sequenced in a study of T cell clonality in common variable immunodeficiency. This table comes from immunoSEQ multiplex PCR, and its TCRdb copy is limited to in-frame clones, with some not included. Sampling found about 44,000 clones, none seen once. The sequencing sample was made of peripheral blood mononuclear cells. These receptors were obtained from a person between 18 and 75 years old in good health.

This clone was observed at least ten times. The CDR3: CASSLDARARGEQYF. Partial CDR3 DNA: TGTGCCAGCAGCTTAGACGCCAGGGCTAGGGGCGAG. The chain carries TRBV11-2 and TRBJ2-7; D perhaps matches TRBD1 (5 bases). The read ends 3 residues before the CDR3 terminus; that terminus is restored from the germline J gene. The germline V gene has CDR1 SGHAT and CDR2 FQNNGV. This CDR3 has 15 amino acids. The V gene lost 0 bases and the J gene lost 6 bases, with 15 bases spanning the gap.

This clone has ten or more counts. One end of the junction is discordant with germline, which a read error may explain. The CDR3 goes on 3 residues after the read ends, and that part is filled in from the germline J gene. V is TRBV4-1 and J is TRBJ2-5; 7 bases are shared with TRBD1. The germline V gene encodes CDR1 MGHRA and CDR2 YSYEKL. The CDR3 has 14 residues. This CDR3 is CTSSQVGQKETQYF. The DNA read from the CDR3 is TGCACCAGCAGCCAAGTGGGACAGAAAGAGACC.

This clone has ten or more counts. The read finishes 3 residues shy of the CDR3 end, and the germline J gene is used to complete it. This chain links TRBV6-1 with TRBJ1-6; D ambiguous. Per the germline V gene, CDR1 is MNHNS and CDR2 is SASEGT. CDR3 length: 13 amino acids. V was trimmed by 2 bases and J by 8 bases, leaving 7 bases between them. The CDR3 bases that were read are TGTGCCAGCAGTGAATTCGGGGATTCACCC. Translated: CASSEFGDSP. The full CDR3 protein reads CASSEFGDSPLHF.

This clone has more than one count but fewer than ten. The sequenced fragment ends 3 residues before the CDR3 boundary, so the rest is inferred from the germline J gene. The V gene is TRBV25-1, the J gene TRBJ2-1; D call uncertain. With 8 bases removed from V and 6 bases from J, the gap between germline ends came to 17 bases. The CDR3 runs to 14 residues. In germline, CDR1 is MGHDK, CDR2 SYGVNS. CDR3 DNA, as far as it was read: TGTGCCAGCTCCCAGGTATCCTTACTCAATGAG. Translating gives CASSQVSLLNE. The CDR3 in full is CASSQVSLLNEQFF.